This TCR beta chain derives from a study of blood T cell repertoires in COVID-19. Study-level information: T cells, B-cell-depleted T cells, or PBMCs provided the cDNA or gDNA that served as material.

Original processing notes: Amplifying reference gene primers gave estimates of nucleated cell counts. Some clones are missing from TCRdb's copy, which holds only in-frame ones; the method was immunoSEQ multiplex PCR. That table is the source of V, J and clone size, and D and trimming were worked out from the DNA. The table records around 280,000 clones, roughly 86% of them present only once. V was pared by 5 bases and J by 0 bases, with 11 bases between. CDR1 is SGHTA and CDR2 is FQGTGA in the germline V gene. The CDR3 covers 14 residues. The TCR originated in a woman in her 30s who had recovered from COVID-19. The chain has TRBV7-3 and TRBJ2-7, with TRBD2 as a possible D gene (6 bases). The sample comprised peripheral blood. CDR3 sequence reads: CASSQEGSSYEQYF. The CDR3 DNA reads TGTGCCAGCAGCCAGGAGGGCTCCTCCTACGAGCAGTACTTC.